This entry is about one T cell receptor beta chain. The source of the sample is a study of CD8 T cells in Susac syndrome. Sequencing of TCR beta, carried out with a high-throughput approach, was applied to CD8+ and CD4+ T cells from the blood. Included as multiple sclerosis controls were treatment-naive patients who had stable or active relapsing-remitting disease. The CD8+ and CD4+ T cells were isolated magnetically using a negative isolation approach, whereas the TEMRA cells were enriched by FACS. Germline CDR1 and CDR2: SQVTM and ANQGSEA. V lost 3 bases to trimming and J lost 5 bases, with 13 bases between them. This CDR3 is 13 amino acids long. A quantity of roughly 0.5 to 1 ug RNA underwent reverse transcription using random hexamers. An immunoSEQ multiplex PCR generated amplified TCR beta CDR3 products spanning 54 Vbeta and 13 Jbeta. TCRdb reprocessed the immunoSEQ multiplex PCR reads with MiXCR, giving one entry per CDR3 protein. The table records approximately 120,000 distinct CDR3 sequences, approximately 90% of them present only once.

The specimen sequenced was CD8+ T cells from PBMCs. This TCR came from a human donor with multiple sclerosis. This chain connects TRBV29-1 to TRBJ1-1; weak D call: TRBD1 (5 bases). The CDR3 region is CSVDLGGGTEAFF. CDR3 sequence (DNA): TGCAGCGTTGACCTCGGGGGTGGGACTGAAGCTTTCTTT.